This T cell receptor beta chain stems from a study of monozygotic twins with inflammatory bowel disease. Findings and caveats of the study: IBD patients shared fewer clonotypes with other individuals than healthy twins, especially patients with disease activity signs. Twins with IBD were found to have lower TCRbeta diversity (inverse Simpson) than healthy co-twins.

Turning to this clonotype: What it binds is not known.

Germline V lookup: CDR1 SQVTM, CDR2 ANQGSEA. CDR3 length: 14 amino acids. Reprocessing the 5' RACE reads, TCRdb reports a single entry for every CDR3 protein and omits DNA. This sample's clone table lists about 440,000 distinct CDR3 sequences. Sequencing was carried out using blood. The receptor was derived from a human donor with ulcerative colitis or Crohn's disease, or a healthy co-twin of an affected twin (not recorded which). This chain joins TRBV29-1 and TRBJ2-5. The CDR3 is CSVVGFARAETQYF.